The T cell receptor beta chain under discussion was sequenced for a study of T cells after yellow fever vaccination. The study's findings and limits: CD4 and CD8 compartments shared a small share of clonotypes, likely from convergent recombination. In post-booster samples, most primary-vaccination clones reappeared (approximately 97% CD4, 70% to 90% CD8). Compared with primary, the secondary response was weaker and peaked at day 5, not 15.

This clonotype was seen a handful of times. What it recognizes is unknown. As TCR cDNA was made by 5'RACE template switching, a universal primer site and UMIs were added. TCRdb reprocessed the 5' RACE reads via MiXCR and lists one record per CDR3 protein. The profile shows a few hundred thousand distinct CDR3 sequences, approximately 8% of them singletons. The sample here was CD4+ T cells sorted from PBMCs, taken 5 days after the yellow fever booster vaccination. This receptor was identified in a man in his late teens or twenties who received the YFV17D yellow fever vaccine.

The CDR3 here is CASSQRTGAVDTQYF. The CDR3 bases are TGCGCCAGCAGCCAGAGGACAGGGGCGGTAGATACGCAGTATTTT. The J gene is TRBJ2-3, the V gene TRBV4-1; 9 positions agree with TRBD1. There are 15 residues in the CDR3. The germline gives CDR1 MGHRA, CDR2 YSYEKL. The trim removed 3 bases at V and 5 bases at J, leaving 6 bases unmatched.